The rows below give T cell receptor beta chains drawn from one sample of a study of shared clonotypes between healthy human individuals. Assay used: immunoSEQ multiplex PCR; TCRdb lists only in-frame clones, some missing. The profile shows about 470,000 clones, about 76% of them singletons. The sequencing input was PBMCs. These receptor sequences come from a woman between 40 and 50 years old in good health. Some clones in this sample may be carry-over from other donors' samples. Each CDR3 is given with its conserved first and last residue. D genes are given only for firm matches. A clone size is listed for some rows: how often the clone was seen (once, few, many), or a class if it is expanded.

TGTGCCAGCAGGCCCCAAGGGGATCCAACGGGCACAGATACGCAGTATTTT,CASRPQGDPTGTDTQYF,.,TRBV4-2,.,TRBJ2-3
TGTGCCAGCATAAACCAGGCGCAGTACTTC,CASINQAQYF,.,TRBV27,.,TRBJ2-5
TGTGCCTGGTATGGGAACGGGAAGGTCGGCGGGGAGCTGTTTTTT,CAWYGNGKVGGELFF,.,TRBV30,.,TRBJ2-2
TGCGCCAGCAGCACTGGGACTAGCGGGACCAATGAGCAGTTCTTC,CASSTGTSGTNEQFF,.,TRBV5-1,TRBD2,TRBJ2-1
TGTGCCAGCAGCTTGAGGGCGGGGGATGGAAACACCATATATTTT,CASSLRAGDGNTIYF,.,TRBV7-9,.,TRBJ1-3
TGCAGCGTTGAAGATGTTGCGGACGAGCAGTACTTC,CSVEDVADEQYF,.,TRBV29-1,.,TRBJ2-7
TGTGCCAGCAGCGTTAGCGGGAGGAGCACAGATACGCAGTATTTT,CASSVSGRSTDTQYF,.,TRBV9,TRBD2,TRBJ2-3
TGTGCCAGCAGTGACTTGGGCAGGTCAGCCTACAATGAGCAGTTCTTC,CASSDLGRSAYNEQFF,.,TRBV6-4,.,TRBJ2-1
TGCGCCAGCAGCTTGGGCCAACGGGACAGGGTCTATGGCTACACCTTC,CASSLGQRDRVYGYTF,.,TRBV5-1,TRBD1,TRBJ1-2
TGTGCCAGCAGCGGACTAGCGGGGACAGAAGAGACCCAGTACTTC,CASSGLAGTEETQYF,.,TRBV7-2,TRBD2,TRBJ2-5
TGTGCCAGCAGTCAGACAAGAGGGGGGATTAATGAAAAACTGTTTTTT,CASSQTRGGINEKLFF,.,TRBV4-2,.,TRBJ1-4
TGTGCCAGCAGTTGGGGCCTTGGGATCTACGAGCAGTACTTC,CASSWGLGIYEQYF,.,TRBV6-6,.,TRBJ2-7
TGTGCCAGCAGCCACGGGCCGACGAACACTGAAGCTTTCTTT,CASSHGPTNTEAFF,.,TRBV5-4,.,TRBJ1-1
TGTGCCAGTAGGTCGGGACTAGCCGCCAACTCAGATACGCAGTATTTT,CASRSGLAANSDTQYF,.,TRBV19,TRBD2,TRBJ2-3
TGTGCCAGCAGCTTAGGGGGTCTCTACAATGAGCAGTTCTTC,CASSLGGLYNEQFF,.,TRBV7-9,.,TRBJ2-1
TGTGCCAGCAGTGGGCCGGGACCCTATGGCTACACCTTC,CASSGPGPYGYTF,.,TRBV28,.,TRBJ1-2
TGCGCCAGCAGCTTGGCCGTCCTAGCGGGTCAAGAGACCCAGTACTTC,CASSLAVLAGQETQYF,few,TRBV5-1,TRBD2,TRBJ2-5
TGTGCCAGCAGCGTAGGGAAATCAGCCTCGCTTTATGAGCAGTTCTTC,CASSVGKSASLYEQFF,once,TRBV9,.,TRBJ2-1
TGCGCCAGCAGCCGCCAGTCGAGGAGGCAAGAGACCCAGTACTTC,CASSRQSRRQETQYF,few,TRBV4-1,.,TRBJ2-5
TGTGCCATCAGTGAAGAGACAGGCTATCAGCCCCAGCATTTT,CAISEETGYQPQHF,.,TRBV10-3,.,TRBJ1-5
TGTGCCAGCGAACGGGCTAAGGGGGCCGGGGAGCTGTTTTTT,CASERAKGAGELFF,.,TRBV6-5,.,TRBJ2-2
TGTGCCAGCAGCTTATCCCCAGGGGAGGGGAATGAAAAACTGTTTTTT,CASSLSPGEGNEKLFF,.,TRBV11-2,.,TRBJ1-4
TGTGCCAGCAGTAGGACAGGGAGCCGGGAGACCCAGTACTTC,CASSRTGSRETQYF,.,TRBV28,TRBD1,TRBJ2-5
TGTGCCATCAGTGACTCTGCCAGGGGAAGCAATCAGCCCCAGCATTTT,CAISDSARGSNQPQHF,.,TRBV10-3,.,TRBJ1-5
TGTGCCAGCAGGTCTAGCAATCAGCCCCAGCATTTT,CASRSSNQPQHF,.,TRBV28,.,TRBJ1-5
TGTGCCAGTAGTATAAGCCAGAGACGGTATAGCAATCAGCCCCAGCATTTT,CASSISQRRYSNQPQHF,.,TRBV19,.,TRBJ1-5
TGTGCCAGCAGTTTAGGTCGTCGAGACATCTATGGCTACACCTTC,CASSLGRRDIYGYTF,once,TRBV28,.,TRBJ1-2
TGTGCCATCAGTGAGATGGAAAGGGGCACTGAAGCTTTCTTT,CAISEMERGTEAFF,few,TRBV10-3,.,TRBJ1-1
TGTGCCTGGAGGACTAGCGGGAGTAAGACCGGGGAGCTGTTTTTT,CAWRTSGSKTGELFF,once,TRBV30,TRBD2,TRBJ2-2
TGTGCCAGCAGTGATTGGGCGTCCGGCACAGATACGCAGTATTTT,CASSDWASGTDTQYF,.,TRBV6-4,.,TRBJ2-3
TGTGCCTGGATGGGATCCGCGAACACCGGGGAGCTGTTTTTT,CAWMGSANTGELFF,.,TRBV30,.,TRBJ2-2
TGCGCCAGCAGTGTCCAGGGGAACACCGGGGAGCTGTTTTTT,CASSVQGNTGELFF,.,TRBV10-1,.,TRBJ2-2
TGCGCCAGCAGCACCGGGACAGGGGATGGCTACACCTTC,CASSTGTGDGYTF,few,TRBV5-1,TRBD1,TRBJ1-2
TGCGCCAGCAGCTTGGGGTGGACAGGAATCCCCCACGAGCAGTACTTC,CASSLGWTGIPHEQYF,.,TRBV5-1,TRBD1,TRBJ2-7
TGTGCCAGCAGCTTTGAGTTTGGGGGGAAAAACATTCAGTACTTC,CASSFEFGGKNIQYF,.,TRBV5-6,.,TRBJ2-4
TGCGCCAGCAGTCAAGCGGGGAGCTCCTACGAGCAGTACTTC,CASSQAGSSYEQYF,.,TRBV5-1,TRBD2,TRBJ2-7
TGTGCCACCAACCTCCGTCAGGGGGCATCTGAAGCTTTCTTT,CATNLRQGASEAFF,few,TRBV27,TRBD1,TRBJ1-1
TGCGCCAGCAGCCAAGTATGGAACGCAGGGGGCCGTGGCGAGCAGTACTTC,CASSQVWNAGGRGEQYF,.,TRBV4-3,TRBD1,TRBJ2-7
TGTGCCAGCAGCGGAGGCTCTAGCGGGAGAGGGCGGCAGTTCTTC,CASSGGSSGRGRQFF,.,TRBV9,TRBD2,TRBJ2-1
TGCAGCGGCGGCGACACAGGGGGCGACACCGGGGAGCTGTTTTTT,CSGGDTGGDTGELFF,.,TRBV29-1,TRBD1,TRBJ2-2
TGTGCTAGTGGTTTGGCAGGGGGCCATGGCTACACCTTC,CASGLAGGHGYTF,.,TRBV12-5,TRBD1,TRBJ1-2
TGCGCCAGCAGGAGTCCCACCGGGGAGCTGTTTTTT,CASRSPTGELFF,few,TRBV4-3,.,TRBJ2-2
TGTGCCAGCAGCTTAGTGATTGGTCTCAGGAGCTCCTACGAGCAGTACTTC,CASSLVIGLRSSYEQYF,.,TRBV11-2,.,TRBJ2-7
TGTGCCATCACCAGACAGGGTATGGAGGCTGGGGCCAACGTCCTGACTTTC,CAITRQGMEAGANVLTF,.,TRBV10-3,TRBD1,TRBJ2-6
TGCGCCAGCAGCCAACGACAAAGCCTAAGCACAGATACGCAGTATTTT,CASSQRQSLSTDTQYF,.,TRBV4-3,.,TRBJ2-3